The clone carrying this TCR beta chain appeared a few times. In the study's own analysis: For nucleated cells, counts were estimated from reference gene primer amplification. Here immunoSEQ multiplex PCR was the method, and the copy in TCRdb shows in-frame clones only, minus some. The DNA gave D and trimming, while V, J and clone size come from that table. The sample lists about 110,000 clones; around nine tenths were seen once. The source of the sample is a study of blood T cell repertoires in COVID-19. Looking at the study overall: Sites across the United States, Italy and Spain contributed samples from acute and convalescent COVID-19. Sources were T cells, B-cell-depleted T cells, or PBMCs; the material itself was cDNA or gDNA.

CDR1 MGHRA and CDR2 YSYEKL come from the germline V gene. The CDR3 spans 13 residues. V lost 0 bases to trimming and J lost 11 bases, with 13 bases between them. The receptor's source is a human donor in a cohort sampled during active COVID-19. J is TRBJ1-2 and V is TRBV4-1, with D possibly being TRBD1 (6 bases). Sequencing used peripheral blood. In DNA form, the CDR3 reads TGCGCCAGCAGCCAAGATCACAGCAGGGGTTACACCTTC. Encoded protein: CASSQDHSRGYTF.